The clone carrying this TCR beta chain was observed many times. The data were taken from a study of patients and donors after allogeneic stem cell transplantation. Germline V gene sequence: CDR1 LNHDA, CDR2 SQIVND (reference sequence). V was clipped by 5 bases and J by 5 bases, with 9 bases between them. The CDR3 is made up of 12 amino acids. TCRdb independently ran MiXCR on the RT-PCR reads; one entry per CDR3 protein. The sample shows about 230,000 distinct CDR3 sequences, roughly an eighth of them seen only once. Sequenced: blood, either unsorted or a sorted T cell fraction (not recorded which). This sequence joins TRBV19 and TRBJ1-2; D is unresolved. The receptor comes from a human donor who was either an allogeneic HSCT recipient or a stem cell or donor lymphocyte infusion donor (not recorded which). It is not recorded whose cells these are; they may come from a transplant donor. The chain's CDR3 is CASSLTSYGYTF. DNA for the CDR3: TGTGCCAGTAGTCTGACATCTTATGGCTACACCTTC.